The T cell receptor beta chain described here comes from a study of shared clonotypes between healthy human individuals (TCRdb year 2020). Regarding the complete study: A couple of women and a few men aged 18 to 49 years were included in the cohort. To increase sequencing depth and limit assay-specific biases, different laboratories used diverse techniques to prepare libraries and sequence TCR repertoires. For each donor, three plates each were used for CD4 naive and CD4 memory, two plates were used for CD8 naive, and one plate was used for CD8 memory. The study deeply sequenced blood TCR repertoires of roughly five healthy adults to estimate repertoire size and the extent of clonotype sharing between individuals. Per donor, leukapheresis produced somewhere between about 0.8 and 9 billion PBMCs.

On this clone: There is no known antigen for this receptor. No clone much larger than this one lies a single base away; base qualities are absent.

The donors were healthy, HIV-negative adults who had no recently reported acute infections or vaccinations. Every donor was a Caucasian adult living in Nashville, Tennessee, USA. CD8 memory samples were composed of magnetically selected CD45RO+ cells combined with CCR7-negative CD45RA+ effector memory (TemRA) cells. After blood collection by leukapheresis, PBMCs were isolated using Ficoll-Histopaque density gradient centrifugation and then cryopreserved in the vapor phase of liquid nitrogen. Analytical flow cytometry was used to check the purity and quantity of every magnetically sorted T cell population. From each sorted fraction, genomic DNA was isolated and quantified by UV absorbance on a Nanodrop 2000c. Using the deep immunoSEQ assay, TCR CDR3 regions were amplified from genomic DNA by multiplex PCR. Extracted genomic DNA from each cell subset was spread evenly across all wells of several immunoSEQ 96-well plates, with each plate serving as a replicate. For sorted subsets, 200 to 250 ng of genomic DNA, equivalent to roughly 33,000 T cell genomes, went into each replicate PCR. Purified libraries were quantified with a Qubit 3.0 fluorometer, sized on a Bioanalyzer 2100, and re-quantified with the KAPA Library Quantification kit. Each immunoSEQ 96-well plate was sequenced on its own single-read 150-cycle Illumina NextSeq 550 flow cell. The source study handled its data this way. Because only junctional sequences without quality scores were contained in the immunoSEQ output, filtering matching that applied to full-length reads could not be performed. Sequences were annotated with PyIR, a Python wrapper for IgBLAST v1.9, using IMGT germline references to assign V/J genes and CDR3. Any read was removed if the V/J assignment was weak (E-value above 1e-6), the CDR3 was missing, or the read contained stop codons, out-of-frame junctions, or ambiguous translated residues. V3J clonotypes were defined as sequences sharing an identical inferred V gene, J gene, and CDR3 amino acid sequence. The percentage overlap between two repertoires was calculated by dividing the number of shared unique clonotypes by the size of the smaller repertoire. Three approaches were used to assess repertoire richness: RTK rarefaction, the Chao1 estimator, and Recon v2.1 estimates of unobserved clonotypes. Generation probabilities were computed with OLGA for all TCRbeta clonotypes obtained by the gDNA method from several donors. This immuneACCESS table, as held by TCRdb, lists in-frame sequences with V and J called but not all clones. Of the missing ones, under half trace to an unresolved V gene in checked studies; the others have no known cause. The V and J calls and the clone size are those of that table, but D and trimming were determined from the DNA. The sample table records fewer than 850,000 clones; around 91% of these occur just once. The biggest ten clones account for 34% of the sample.

The paper's findings and limits, for the study overall: Sampling was restricted to blood, and TCR repertoires in tissues likely differ from the TCR repertoires found in blood. Pairwise subsampling indicated that sequencing depth was expected to affect the degree of clonotype sharing among donors. Estimated clonotype richness was generally larger for naive than for memory subsets. Clonotypes shared by all four sorted-subset donors showed higher generation probabilities than non-shared clonotypes. Sharing across several donors was observed for around 5% of naive CD4, 3% to 4% of naive CD8, about 2.3% of memory CD4, and approximately 0.41% of memory CD8 clonotypes. Because the study included a small number of donors, the genetic and exposure-history diversity represented was limited. Even with the large sequencing depth, rarefaction of the sorted-subset datasets indicated that sequencing was incomplete.

The origin of this receptor is a man aged 18 to 35 in good health. Some clones in this sample may be carry-over from other donors' samples. Sequenced input: memory CD8+ T cells from PBMCs. The cell subset or site tag for this specimen amounts to: CD45RO+ cells pooled with CCR7-negative TemRA cells.

The CDR3 corresponds to CASSLSANTEAFF. In nucleotide form, the sequence is TGCGCCAGCAGCTTATCAGCGAACACTGAAGCTTTCTTT. In this chain, TRBV5-1 is recombined with TRBJ1-1; no D gene can be assigned with confidence. Via the germline V gene, CDR1 is SGHRS and CDR2 YFSETQ. From cysteine to phenylalanine, the CDR3 is 13 amino acids long. Solely the CDR3 DNA is kept, with 39 bases framed from the first base. V is cut by 2 bases and J by 1 base, and the space between the germline ends is 6 bases.